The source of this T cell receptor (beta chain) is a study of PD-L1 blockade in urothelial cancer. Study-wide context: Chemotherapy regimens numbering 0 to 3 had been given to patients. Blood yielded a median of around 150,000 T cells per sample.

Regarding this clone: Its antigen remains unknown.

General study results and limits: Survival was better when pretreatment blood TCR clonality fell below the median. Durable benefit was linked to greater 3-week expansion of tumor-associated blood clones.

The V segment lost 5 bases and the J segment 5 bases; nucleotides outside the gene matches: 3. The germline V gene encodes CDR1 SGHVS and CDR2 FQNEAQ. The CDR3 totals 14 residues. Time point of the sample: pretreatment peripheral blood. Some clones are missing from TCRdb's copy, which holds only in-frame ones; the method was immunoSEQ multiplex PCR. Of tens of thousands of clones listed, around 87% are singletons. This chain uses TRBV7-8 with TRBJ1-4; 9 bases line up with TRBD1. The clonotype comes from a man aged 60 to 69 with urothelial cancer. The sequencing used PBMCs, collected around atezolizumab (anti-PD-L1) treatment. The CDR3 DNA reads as TGTGCCAGCAGCCACGGGACAGGGAATGAAAAACTGTTTTTT. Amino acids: CASSHGTGNEKLFF.